This T cell receptor (beta chain) was recovered during a study of T-cell memory formation after mild COVID-19 (dated by TCRdb to the early 2020s). Notes on the research overall: Most TCR sequence clusters were specific to one of the two donors. Two young, previously healthy adult volunteers made up the cohort, one male and one female. T-cell clones expanding and contracting after mild COVID-19 in a couple of donors were tracked by longitudinal TCRalpha and TCRbeta repertoire sequencing.

The table lists this clonotype with a few counts. The clone's antigen remains unknown. No base quality values were provided; no much bigger clone lies one nucleotide off. Sequenced on an Illumina NovaSeq 6000. TCRalpha and TCRbeta cDNA libraries were built by 5'RACE with constant-segment primers, adding sample barcodes and unique molecular identifiers. Trizol reagent was used to extract RNA from every sample. Library amplification was performed in two PCR steps, and a second sample barcode and Illumina TruSeq adapters were introduced in the second step. The libraries were sequenced on an Illumina NovaSeq using 2 x 150 bp paired-end reads. For the original study's pipeline: The reads were demultiplexed and collapsed into UMI-guided consensus sequences using migec v1.2.7. With mixcr v2.1.11, UMI consensuses were aligned to TRA and TRB V and J templates and assembled into clonotypes. A clonotype was counted as expanded or contracted only if both edgeR and NoisET called the change significant, with noise models trained on biological replicates. edgeR calls used a false discovery rate-adjusted p below 0.01 and a log2 fold-change threshold of 1. PCA with hierarchical clustering of max-normalized trajectories of the 1000 most abundant clonotypes was used as exploratory dynamics analysis. Separately sequenced CD4+ and CD8+ repertoires were used to assign the CD4 or CD8 phenotype of responding clones. TCRdb reanalyzed the raw reads on its own, using fastp at Q25 for trimming and MiXCR for clone calling, and kept in-frame beta chains. Under each unique CDR3 protein, matching rows form one entry showing the most common genes and DNA. Clone size and V and J calls follow TCRdb, not the original study. The sample table holds around 340,000 distinct CDR3 sequences, of which under 15% were seen once. About 20% of the sample is taken by the ten largest.

Ficoll-Paque density gradient centrifugation was the method used to isolate PBMCs. The study at large found these results: Whether the second-wave clones peaking on day 37 were SARS-CoV-2 specific was not confirmed. Balanced CD4/CD8 phenotypes were observed for clones contracting from day 15 to 85, whereas a bias towards CD4+ was observed for a second wave of clones expanding from day 15 to 37. The detection of some responding clones in pre-infection memory suggests that pre-existing cross-reactive memory T cells joined the SARS-CoV-2 response. Contracting CD4+ clones were located mainly in the CM and EM memory subsets, whereas CD8+ clones were found to be enriched in EMRA. The study included only a couple of mild cases, and larger cohorts that include severe cases with pre-infection samples were judged to be necessary.

The V and J ends are trimmed by 2 bases and 10 bases, leaving 11 bases between them. CDR1 and CDR2 (ENHRY, SYGVKD) derive from the germline V gene. The CDR3 runs 12 amino acids, cysteine and phenylalanine included. Only CDR3 DNA is held: 36 bases, read in frame from base 1. Sequenced: PBMCs or a T cell subset sorted from them (not recorded which). This receptor was identified in a young man who had mild COVID-19 (a few samples of this study predate the infection). The sample titles of this study are shuffled in the database, so cell type and time point are left out; the donor was told from shared clones. The V and J segments used are TRBV10-3 and TRBJ1-1; TRBD1 could be the D gene, as 5 bases match. The CDR3 reads CAISEMTAGAFF. The bases are TGTGCCATCAGTGAGATGACAGCCGGAGCTTTCTTT.